This paragraph reports one T cell receptor (beta chain). What it recognizes is unknown. This record comes from a study of T cell responses to AZD1222 COVID-19 vaccine. Sequencing used immunoSEQ multiplex PCR; TCRdb keeps in-frame clones, though not all of them. The sample lists some 45,000 clones; roughly 88% were seen once. Study-level findings and limits: It should be noted that donors were predominantly white British and more often female, and clonal diversity was possibly underestimated. At baseline, just a handful of AZD1222 recipients tested seropositive.

Sequencing was performed on peripheral blood, taken 28 days after the second AZD1222 dose. The TCR was taken from an adult who received the AZD1222 COVID-19 vaccine.

CDR3 sequence: CASSLGQTYEQYF. Written as DNA, the CDR3 is TGTGCCAGCAGCTTAGGCCAGACCTACGAGCAGTACTTC. V usage is TRBV11-3 and J usage is TRBJ2-7, with D unclear. V dropped 1 base and J dropped 2 bases, with 6 bases sitting between them. CDR1 is SGHNT and CDR2 is YENEEA in the germline V gene. The CDR3 consists of 13 residues.